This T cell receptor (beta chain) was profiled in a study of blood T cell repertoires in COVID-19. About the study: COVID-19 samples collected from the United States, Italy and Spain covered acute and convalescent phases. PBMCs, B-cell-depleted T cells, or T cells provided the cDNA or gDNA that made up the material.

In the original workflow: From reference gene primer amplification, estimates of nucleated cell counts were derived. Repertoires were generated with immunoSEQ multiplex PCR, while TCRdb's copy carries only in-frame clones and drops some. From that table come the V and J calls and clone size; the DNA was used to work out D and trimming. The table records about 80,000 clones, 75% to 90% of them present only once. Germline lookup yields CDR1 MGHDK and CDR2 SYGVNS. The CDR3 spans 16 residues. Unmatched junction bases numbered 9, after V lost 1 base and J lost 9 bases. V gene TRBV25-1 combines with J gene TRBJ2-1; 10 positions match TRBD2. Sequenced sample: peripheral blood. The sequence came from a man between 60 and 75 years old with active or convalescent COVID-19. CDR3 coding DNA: TGTGCCAGCAGTGAATTGGGTAGCGGGGGGAGGCGTGAGCAGTTCTTC. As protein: CASSELGSGGRREQFF.